The T cell receptor (beta chain) under discussion was sequenced for a study of PD-1 blockade in mismatch repair-deficient tumors. Data came from immunoSEQ multiplex PCR; TCRdb stores just in-frame clones and leaves some out. The data hold 80,000 to 130,000 clones, with approximately 83% observed a single time. This clone was observed once. Specimen: peripheral blood, collected approximately 8 months after starting pembrolizumab. This sequence originates from an adult with mismatch repair-deficient cancer.

The CDR3 DNA reads as TGTGCCAGCAGCTTAACCGGGTACCCCTACAATGAGCAGTTCTTC. It encodes CASSLTGYPYNEQFF. This sequence joins TRBV7-9 and TRBJ2-1; D call uncertain. CDR1 and CDR2 (germline): SEHNR, FQNEAQ (reference sequence). The V gene lost 2 bases and the J gene lost 2 bases, with 10 bases spanning the gap. There are 15 residues in the CDR3.